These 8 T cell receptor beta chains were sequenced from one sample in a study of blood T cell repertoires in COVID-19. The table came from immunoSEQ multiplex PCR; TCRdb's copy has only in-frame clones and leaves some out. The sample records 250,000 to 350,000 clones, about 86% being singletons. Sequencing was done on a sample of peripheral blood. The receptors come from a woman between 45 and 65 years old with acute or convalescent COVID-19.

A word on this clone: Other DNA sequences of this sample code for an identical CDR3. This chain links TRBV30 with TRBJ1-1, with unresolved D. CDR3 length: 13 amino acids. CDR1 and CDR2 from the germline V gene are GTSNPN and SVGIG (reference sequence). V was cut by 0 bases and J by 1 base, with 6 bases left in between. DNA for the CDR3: TGTGCCTGGAGTGTACTTCGGAACACTGAAGCTTTCTTT. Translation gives CAWSVLRNTEAFF.

The CDR3 sequence is CASSFGDRRNRGGGYTF. The CDR3 nucleotides are TGTGCCAGCAGCTTTGGGGACAGGCGGAATAGGGGTGGTGGCTACACCTTC. The genes are TRBV7-2 and TRBJ1-2, with 8 bases fitting TRBD1. The CDR3 is 17 amino acids. In germline, CDR1 is SGHTA, CDR2 FQGNSA. V lost 3 bases, J lost 7 bases, and 16 bases stayed unmatched.

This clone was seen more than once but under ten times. CDR3 sequence reads: CASSEQGPPLHF. The CDR3 DNA reads as TGCGCCAGCAGCGAACAGGGGCCACCCCTCCACTTT. The V and J genes are TRBV10-1 and TRBJ1-6; TRBD1 matches at 7 bases. The ends lost 6 bases at V and 11 bases at J; junction bases unmatched: 4. The CDR3 runs to 12 residues. The germline CDR1 and CDR2 sequences are WNHNN and SYGVQD (reference sequence).

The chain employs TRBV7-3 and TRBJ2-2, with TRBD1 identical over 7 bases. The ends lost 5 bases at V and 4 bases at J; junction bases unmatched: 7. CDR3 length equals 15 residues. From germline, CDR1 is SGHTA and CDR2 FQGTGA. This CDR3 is CASSPDRAGTGELFF. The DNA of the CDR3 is TGTGCCAGCAGCCCAGACAGGGCAGGCACCGGGGAGCTGTTTTTT.

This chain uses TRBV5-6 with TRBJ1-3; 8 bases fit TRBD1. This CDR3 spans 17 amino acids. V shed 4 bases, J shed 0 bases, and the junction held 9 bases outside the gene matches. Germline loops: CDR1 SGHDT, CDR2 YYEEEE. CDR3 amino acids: CASSAPGQAFSGNTIYF. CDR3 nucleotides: TGTGCCAGCAGCGCACCGGGACAGGCGTTCTCTGGAAACACCATATATTTT.

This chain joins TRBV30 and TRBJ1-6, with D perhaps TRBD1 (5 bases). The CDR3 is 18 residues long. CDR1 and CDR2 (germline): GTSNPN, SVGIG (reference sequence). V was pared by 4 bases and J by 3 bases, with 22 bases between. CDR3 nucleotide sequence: TGTGCCTGGACCGTACCTCCCCGGGTTCAGGGCTATAATTCACCCCTCCACTTT. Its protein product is CAWTVPPRVQGYNSPLHF.

The DNA for the CDR3 is TGTGCCAGCAGCCAAAGGTTCGCACAGAGCCCCCAGCATTTT. Protein: CASSQRFAQSPQHF. J is TRBJ1-5 and V is TRBV7-8, with no clear D. Germline assignment: CDR1 SGHVS and CDR2 FQNEAQ. The CDR3 is 14 amino acids. Trimming removed 5 bases at V and 10 bases at J, with 18 bases between.

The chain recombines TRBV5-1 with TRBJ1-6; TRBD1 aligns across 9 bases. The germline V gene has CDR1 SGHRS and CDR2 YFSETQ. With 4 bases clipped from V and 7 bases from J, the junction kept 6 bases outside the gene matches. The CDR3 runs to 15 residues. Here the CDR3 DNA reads TGCGCCAGCAGCGCGGGGACAGGGCGGAATTCACCCCTCCACTTT. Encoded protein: CASSAGTGRNSPLHF.